A selection of T cell receptor beta chains follows, all from one sample in a study of T cell responses to AZD1222 COVID-19 vaccine. TCRdb's copy holds only in-frame clones and misses some; the assay was immunoSEQ multiplex PCR. The data contain fewer than 150,000 clones, around 92% of them singletons. The sequences come from peripheral blood, collected on day 0 of AZD1222 vaccination. These receptors all come from an adult in good health. CDR3s include the opening cysteine and the closing phenylalanine or tryptophan. Fields, in order: J gene, D gene, V gene, CDR3 protein, CDR3 DNA. The D gene is left open where the match is weak.

TRBJ1-5	-	TRBV27	CASSLRGGSQPQHF	TGTGCCAGCAGCCTACGGGGGGGGAGTCAGCCCCAGCATTTT
TRBJ2-6	-	TRBV9	CASSVGLPWDGLYSGANVLTF	TGTGCCAGCAGCGTTGGACTCCCGTGGGACGGCTTATACTCTGGGGCCAACGTCCTGACTTTC
TRBJ2-7	TRBD1	TRBV15	CATQGAWDEQYF	TGTGCCACCCAGGGGGCGTGGGACGAGCAGTACTTC
TRBJ1-1	-	TRBV14	CASSGENTEAFF	TGTGCCAGCAGCGGCGAAAACACTGAAGCTTTCTTT
TRBJ1-4	-	TRBV4-3	CASSQEARQENEKLFF	TGCGCCAGCAGCCAAGAAGCAAGGCAGGAGAATGAAAAACTGTTTTTT
TRBJ2-1	-	TRBV29-1	CSVEGPSGGRTYNEQFF	TGCAGCGTTGAAGGGCCCAGTGGGGGCAGGACCTACAATGAGCAGTTCTTC
TRBJ1-4	-	TRBV28	CASSGSRTTNEKLFF	TGTGCCAGCAGCGGAAGCAGAACAACTAATGAAAAACTGTTTTTT
TRBJ2-2	-	TRBV27	CASSLGSSGNTGELFF	TGTGCCAGCAGTTTAGGTAGTAGCGGGAACACCGGGGAGCTGTTTTTT
TRBJ1-5	-	TRBV7-2	CASSLVAGKSNQPQHF	TGTGCCAGCAGCTTAGTGGCGGGGAAAAGCAATCAGCCCCAGCATTTT
TRBJ2-7	TRBD2	TRBV9	CASSGGAGATYEQYF	TGTGCCAGCAGCGGAGGAGCGGGAGCCACCTACGAGCAGTACTTC
TRBJ1-1	-	TRBV5-1	CASYRDWGMNTEAFF	TGCGCCAGCTACCGTGACTGGGGGATGAACACTGAAGCTTTCTTT